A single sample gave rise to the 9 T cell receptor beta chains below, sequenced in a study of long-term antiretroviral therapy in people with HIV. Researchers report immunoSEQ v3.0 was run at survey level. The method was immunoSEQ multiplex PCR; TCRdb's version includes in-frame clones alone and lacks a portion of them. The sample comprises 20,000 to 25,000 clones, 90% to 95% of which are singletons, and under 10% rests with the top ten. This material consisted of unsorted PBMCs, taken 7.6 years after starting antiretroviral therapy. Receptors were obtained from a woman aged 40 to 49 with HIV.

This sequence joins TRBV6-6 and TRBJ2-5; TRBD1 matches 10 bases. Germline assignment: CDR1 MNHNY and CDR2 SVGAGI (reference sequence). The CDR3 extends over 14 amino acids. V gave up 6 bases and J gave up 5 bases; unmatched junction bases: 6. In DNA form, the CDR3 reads TGTGCCAGCAGCTCGGGACAGGGGATTGAGACCCAGTACTTC. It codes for CASSSGQGIETQYF.

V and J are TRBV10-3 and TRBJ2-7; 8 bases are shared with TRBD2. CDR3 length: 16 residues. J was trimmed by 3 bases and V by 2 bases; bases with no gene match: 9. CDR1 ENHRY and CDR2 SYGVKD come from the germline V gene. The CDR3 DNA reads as TGTGCCATCAGTGAGCAAGGCGGGGGGAACTTCTACGAGCAGTACTTC. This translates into CAISEQGGGNFYEQYF.

DNA for the CDR3: TGTGCCATCAGGGAGCCCGGTGGCGAGCAGTACTTC. Translating it yields CAIREPGGEQYF. V gene TRBV10-3 combines with J gene TRBJ2-7; D is unclear. V was shortened by 6 bases and J by 6 bases, with 12 bases between the two germline ends. CDR3 length: 12 residues. Germline CDR1 is ENHRY and CDR2 is SYGVKD.

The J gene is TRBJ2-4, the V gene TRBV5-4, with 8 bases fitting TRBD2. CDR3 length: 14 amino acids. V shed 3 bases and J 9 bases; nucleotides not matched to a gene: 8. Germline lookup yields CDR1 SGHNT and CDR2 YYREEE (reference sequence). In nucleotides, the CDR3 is TGTGCCAGCAGCTCAGGCGGGGGGCAGGGCATTCAGTACTTC. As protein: CASSSGGGQGIQYF.

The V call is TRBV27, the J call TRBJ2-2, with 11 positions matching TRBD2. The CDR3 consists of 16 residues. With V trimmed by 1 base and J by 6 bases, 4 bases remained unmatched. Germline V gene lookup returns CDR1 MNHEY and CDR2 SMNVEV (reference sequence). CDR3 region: CASSLWGSGGAGELFF. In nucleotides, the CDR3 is TGTGCCAGCAGTTTATGGGGTAGCGGGGGGGCCGGGGAGCTGTTTTTT.

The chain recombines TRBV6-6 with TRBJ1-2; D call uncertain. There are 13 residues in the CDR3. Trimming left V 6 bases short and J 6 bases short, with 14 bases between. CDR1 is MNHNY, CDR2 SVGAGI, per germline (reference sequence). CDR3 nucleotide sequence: TGTGCCAGCAGCGATGGGGAGGATGATGGCTACACCTTC. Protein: CASSDGEDDGYTF.

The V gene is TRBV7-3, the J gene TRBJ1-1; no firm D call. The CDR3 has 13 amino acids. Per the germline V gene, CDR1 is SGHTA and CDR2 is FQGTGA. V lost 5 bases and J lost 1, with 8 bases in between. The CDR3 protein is CASSQEPNTEAFF. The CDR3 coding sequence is TGTGCCAGCAGCCAAGAACCGAACACTGAAGCTTTCTTT.

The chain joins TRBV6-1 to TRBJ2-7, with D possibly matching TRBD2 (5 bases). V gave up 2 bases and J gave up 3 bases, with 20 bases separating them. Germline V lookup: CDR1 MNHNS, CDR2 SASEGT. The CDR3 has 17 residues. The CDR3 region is CASSEFSKGALIYEQYF. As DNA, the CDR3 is TGTGCCAGCAGTGAATTTTCTAAGGGAGCGCTCATCTACGAGCAGTACTTC.

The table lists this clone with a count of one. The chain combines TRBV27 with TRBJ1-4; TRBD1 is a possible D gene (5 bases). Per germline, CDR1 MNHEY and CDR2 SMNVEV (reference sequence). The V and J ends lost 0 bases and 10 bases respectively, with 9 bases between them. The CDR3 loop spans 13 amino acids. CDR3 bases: TGTGCCAGCAGTTTATCGTGGAGGGGAAAACTGTTTTTT. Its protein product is CASSLSWRGKLFF.